This T cell receptor (beta chain) was obtained from a study of neurological immune-mediated disorders (dated by TCRdb to 2018 to 2020). With respect to the entire study: Peripheral blood TCR-beta repertoires from HTLV-I-associated myelopathy (HAM/TSP) patients, multiple sclerosis patients and healthy controls were compared by UMI-based sequencing. Alongside PBMC samples, the set of more than 85 TCR-beta libraries contained longitudinal samples, technical triplicates, and paired CD4+ and CD8+ T-cell subsets that had been sorted. Longitudinal HAM/TSP and healthy donors had 3 time-points each (roughly 3-40 month intervals). The cohort was made up of approximately 69 subjects, consisting of around 15 HAM/TSP patients, 35 or so multiple sclerosis patients and 20 healthy controls. The paper as a whole reports these results and caveats: TCR clonal expansion was highest in HAM/TSP patients and lowest in MS patients, with MS patients falling below even healthy controls. Across subjects, expanded clones never shared an identical CDR3 amino acid sequence, which suggests that the TCR-beta repertoires in every group were private.

The time point label for this specimen denotes: longitudinal time-point 2. The healthy controls were volunteers from blood banks in Maryland, USA. For unsorted PBMC libraries, 2 million PBMCs were used after storage in RNAlater at -80 degrees C until RNA extraction. PBMCs were separated from peripheral blood using Ficoll-Hypaque density gradient centrifugation and then cryopreserved in liquid nitrogen. CDR1 and CDR2 were assigned from the germline V gene (reference sequence) as DFQATT and SNEGSKA. The CDR3 sequence holds 14 residues, the cysteine and phenylalanine included. Only the CDR3 portion is preserved as DNA: 42 bases, with reading frame beginning at the first base. The V end gives up 3 bases and the J end 1 base, leaving 3 bases in the junction not matched to a gene. cDNA was synthesized by template-switch 5'RACE using a primer carrying a 10-nucleotide random unique molecular identifier by which each TCR transcript was tagged. Every sequencing run yielded over 160 million TCR-beta sequences covering 15-18 subjects. The RNeasy kit was used for extraction of total RNA. Using the KAPA Real-time Library Amplification kit, TCR-beta VDJ regions were amplified with primers for the TCR constant region and the 5'RACE anchor. Sample indexes and Illumina adaptors were added in a first PCR, and a second PCR then increased library yield. After Ampure bead purification, the TCR product of roughly 650 bp was size-selected on a 2% E-gel SizeSelection system. Library quality was checked on a Bioanalyzer, concentration was measured with Qubit, and libraries were quantified with the Kapa Library Quantification kit before pooling. Libraries were sequenced paired-end 2 x 150 bp on an Illumina HiSeq 2500. To increase sequence diversity, about 25-31% phiX was spiked into each library pool. In the source study's methods: The UMI-based MiGEC pipeline processed quality-filtered reads and removed over 80% of raw TCR sequences during error correction. VDJ genes were aligned to IMGT germline references, and each clonotype was defined by a unique CDR3 amino acid sequence together with V-J genes. Clonal expansion, Shannon diversity, and CDR3 relatedness (CalcPairwiseDistances, ClusterSamples) were evaluated with VDJtools, and phylogenetic trees were built with CLCbio workbench. Expanded clones were defined as having at least 8 unique UMIs, based on coefficient-of-variation modelling across technical triplicates. Clones were called with MiXCR by TCRdb after fastp trimmed the public reads at Q25, and only in-frame beta chains were retained. Every entry covers one CDR3 protein and lists the most common genes and DNA from its rows. The V and J calls and clone size are TCRdb's, not the authors'. This sample gives about 60,000 distinct CDR3 sequences in total; about 10% of them show up just once. In total, the top ten clones hold around 13% of the sample.

This clonotype was seen many times. Its antigen is not yet known. Nothing much larger sits one base from this clone, and base qualities are not available. The source material was PBMCs. This receptor was taken from a man aged 25 to 40 in good health. The rearranged segments are TRBV20-1 and TRBJ2-3; 8 bases in the junction line up with TRBD1. The nucleotide sequence reads TGCAGTGCTAGTGGACAGGGACGCACAGATACGCAGTATTTT. Protein translation: CSASGQGRTDTQYF.